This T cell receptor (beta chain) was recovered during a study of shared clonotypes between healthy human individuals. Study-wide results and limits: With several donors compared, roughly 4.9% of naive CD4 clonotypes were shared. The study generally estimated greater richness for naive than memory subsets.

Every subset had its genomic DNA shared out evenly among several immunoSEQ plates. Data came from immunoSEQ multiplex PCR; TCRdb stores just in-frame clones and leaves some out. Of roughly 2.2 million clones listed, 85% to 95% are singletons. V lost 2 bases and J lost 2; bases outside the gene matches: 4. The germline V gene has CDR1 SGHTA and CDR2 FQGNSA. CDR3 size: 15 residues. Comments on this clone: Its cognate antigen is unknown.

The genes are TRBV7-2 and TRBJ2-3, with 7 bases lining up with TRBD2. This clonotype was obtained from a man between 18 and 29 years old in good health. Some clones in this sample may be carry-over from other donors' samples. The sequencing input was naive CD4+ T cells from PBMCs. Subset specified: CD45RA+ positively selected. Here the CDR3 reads CASSLSGTNTDTQYF. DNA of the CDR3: TGTGCCAGCAGCTTATCCGGGACTAACACAGATACGCAGTATTTT.